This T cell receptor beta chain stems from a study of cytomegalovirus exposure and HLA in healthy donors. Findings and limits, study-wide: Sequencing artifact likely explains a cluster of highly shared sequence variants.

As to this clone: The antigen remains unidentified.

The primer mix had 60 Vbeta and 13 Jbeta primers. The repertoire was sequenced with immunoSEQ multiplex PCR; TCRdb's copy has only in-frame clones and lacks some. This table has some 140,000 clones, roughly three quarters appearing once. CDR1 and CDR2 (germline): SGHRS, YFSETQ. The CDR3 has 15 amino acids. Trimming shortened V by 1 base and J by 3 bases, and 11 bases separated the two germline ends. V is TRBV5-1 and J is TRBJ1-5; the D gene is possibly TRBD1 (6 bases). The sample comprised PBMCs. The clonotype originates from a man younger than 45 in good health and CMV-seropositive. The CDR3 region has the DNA TGCGCCAGCAGCTTGAGGGGGATGGCCAATCAGCCCCAGCATTTT. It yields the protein CASSLRGMANQPQHF.